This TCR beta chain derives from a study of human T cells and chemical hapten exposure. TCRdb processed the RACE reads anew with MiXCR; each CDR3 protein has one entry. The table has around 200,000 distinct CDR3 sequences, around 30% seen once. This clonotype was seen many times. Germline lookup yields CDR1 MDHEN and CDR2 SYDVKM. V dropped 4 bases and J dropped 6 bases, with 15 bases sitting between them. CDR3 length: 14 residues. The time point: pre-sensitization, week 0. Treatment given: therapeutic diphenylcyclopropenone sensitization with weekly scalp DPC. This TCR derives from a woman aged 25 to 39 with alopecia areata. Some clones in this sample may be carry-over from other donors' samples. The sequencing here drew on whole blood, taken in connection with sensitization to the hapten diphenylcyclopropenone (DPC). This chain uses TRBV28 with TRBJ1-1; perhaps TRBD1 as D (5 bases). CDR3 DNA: TGTGCCAGCAGTTCAGGGTTGGCTAGCGCTGAAGCTTTCTTT. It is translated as CASSSGLASAEAFF.